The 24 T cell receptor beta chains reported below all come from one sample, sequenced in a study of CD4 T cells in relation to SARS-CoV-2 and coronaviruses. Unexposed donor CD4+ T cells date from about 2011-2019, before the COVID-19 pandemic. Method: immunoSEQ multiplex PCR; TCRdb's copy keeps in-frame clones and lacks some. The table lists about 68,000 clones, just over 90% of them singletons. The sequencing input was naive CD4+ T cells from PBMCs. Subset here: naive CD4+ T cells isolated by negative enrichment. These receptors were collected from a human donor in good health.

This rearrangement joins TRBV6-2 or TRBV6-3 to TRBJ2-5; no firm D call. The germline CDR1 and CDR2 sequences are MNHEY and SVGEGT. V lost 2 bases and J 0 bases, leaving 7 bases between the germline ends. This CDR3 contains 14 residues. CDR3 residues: CASSYTAYQETQYF. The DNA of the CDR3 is TGTGCCAGCAGTTACACAGCCTACCAAGAGACCCAGTACTTC.

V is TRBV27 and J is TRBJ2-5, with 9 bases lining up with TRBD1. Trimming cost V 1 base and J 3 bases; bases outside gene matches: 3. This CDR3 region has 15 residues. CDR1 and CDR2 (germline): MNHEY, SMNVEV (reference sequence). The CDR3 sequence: CASSLFRDREETQYF. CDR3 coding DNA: TGTGCCAGCAGTTTATTTCGGGACAGGGAAGAGACCCAGTACTTC.

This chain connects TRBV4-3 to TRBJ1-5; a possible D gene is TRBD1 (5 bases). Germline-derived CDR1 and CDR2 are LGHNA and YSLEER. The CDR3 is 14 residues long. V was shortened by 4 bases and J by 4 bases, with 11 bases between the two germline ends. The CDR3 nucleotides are TGCGCCAGCAGCCGCGACAGTTTTAATCAGCCCCAGCATTTT. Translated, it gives CASSRDSFNQPQHF.

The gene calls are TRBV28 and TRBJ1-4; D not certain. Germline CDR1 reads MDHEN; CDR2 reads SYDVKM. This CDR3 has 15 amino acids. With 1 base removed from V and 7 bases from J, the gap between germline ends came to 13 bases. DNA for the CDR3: TGTGCCAGCAGTTTATTTCGGGGTATCAGTGAAAAACTGTTTTTT. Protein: CASSLFRGISEKLFF. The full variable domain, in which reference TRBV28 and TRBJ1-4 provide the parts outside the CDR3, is DVKVTQSSRYLVKRTGEKVFLECVQDMDHENMFWYRQDPGLGLRLIYFSYDVKMKEKGDIPEGYSVSREKKERFSLILESASTNQTSMYLCASSLFRGISEKLFFGSGTQLSVL.

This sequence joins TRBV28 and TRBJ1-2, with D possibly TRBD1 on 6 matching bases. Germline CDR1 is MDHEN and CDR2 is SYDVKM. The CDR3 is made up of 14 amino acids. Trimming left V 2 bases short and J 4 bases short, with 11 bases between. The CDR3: CASSLTGGLYGYTF. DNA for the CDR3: TGTGCCAGCAGTTTAACCGGGGGGCTCTATGGCTACACCTTC.

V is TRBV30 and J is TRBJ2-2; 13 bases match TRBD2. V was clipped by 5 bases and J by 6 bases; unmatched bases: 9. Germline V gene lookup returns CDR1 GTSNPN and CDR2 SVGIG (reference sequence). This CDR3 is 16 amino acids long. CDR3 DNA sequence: TGTGCCTGGGACGGGACTAGCGGGATCGGAGCCGGGGAGCTGTTTTTT. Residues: CAWDGTSGIGAGELFF.

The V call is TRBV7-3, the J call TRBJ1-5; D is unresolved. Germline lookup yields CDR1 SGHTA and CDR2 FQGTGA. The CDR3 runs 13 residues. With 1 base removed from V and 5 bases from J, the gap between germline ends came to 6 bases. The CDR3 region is CASSLNRYQPQHF. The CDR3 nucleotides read TGTGCCAGCAGCTTAAACCGATATCAGCCCCAGCATTTT.

In DNA form, the CDR3 reads TGTGCCACCAGTGACAGTCTCCGGGACAGGGGTTCGGAGACCCAGTACTTC. Protein sequence: CATSDSLRDRGSETQYF. This sequence joins TRBV24-1 and TRBJ2-5, with 10 bases identical to TRBD1. This CDR3 is 17 amino acids long. Germline V gives CDR1 KGHDR, CDR2 SFDVKD. The V and J ends lost 4 bases and 5 bases, in that order; junction bases with no gene match: 12.

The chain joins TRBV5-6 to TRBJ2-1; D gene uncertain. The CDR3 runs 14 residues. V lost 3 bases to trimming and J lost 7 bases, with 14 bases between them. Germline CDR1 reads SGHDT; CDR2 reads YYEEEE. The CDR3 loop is CASSSPGRPNEQFF. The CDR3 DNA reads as TGTGCCAGCAGCTCGCCTGGACGACCGAATGAGCAGTTCTTC.

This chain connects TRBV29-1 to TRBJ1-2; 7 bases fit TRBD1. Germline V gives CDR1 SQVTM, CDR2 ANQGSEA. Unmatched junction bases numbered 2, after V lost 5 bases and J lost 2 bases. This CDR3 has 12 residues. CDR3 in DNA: TGCAGCGTTCAGACAGGGAACTATGGCTACACCTTC. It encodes CSVQTGNYGYTF.

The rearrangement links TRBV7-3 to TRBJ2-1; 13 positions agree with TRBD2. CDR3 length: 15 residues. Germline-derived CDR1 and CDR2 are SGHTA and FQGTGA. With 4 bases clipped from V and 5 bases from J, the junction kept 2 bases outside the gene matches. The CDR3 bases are TGTGCCAGCAGCTCGGGACTAGCGGGACACAATGAGCAGTTCTTC. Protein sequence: CASSSGLAGHNEQFF.

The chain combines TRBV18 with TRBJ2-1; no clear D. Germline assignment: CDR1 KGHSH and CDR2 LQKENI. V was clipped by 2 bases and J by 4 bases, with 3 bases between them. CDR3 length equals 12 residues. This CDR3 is CASSPDYNEQFF. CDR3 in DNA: TGTGCCAGCTCACCAGATTACAATGAGCAGTTCTTC.

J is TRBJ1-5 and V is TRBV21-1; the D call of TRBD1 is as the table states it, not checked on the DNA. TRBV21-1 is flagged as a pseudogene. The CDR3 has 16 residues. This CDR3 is CASSNQIDRVHQPQHF. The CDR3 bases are TGTGCCAGCAGCAACCAAATTGACAGAGTACATCAGCCCCAGCATTTT.

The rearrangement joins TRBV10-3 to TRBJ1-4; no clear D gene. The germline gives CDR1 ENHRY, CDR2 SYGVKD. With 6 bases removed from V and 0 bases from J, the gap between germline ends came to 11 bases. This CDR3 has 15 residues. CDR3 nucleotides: TGTGCCATCAGCCCCCGGGAAGCAACTAATGAAAAACTGTTTTTT. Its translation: CAISPREATNEKLFF.

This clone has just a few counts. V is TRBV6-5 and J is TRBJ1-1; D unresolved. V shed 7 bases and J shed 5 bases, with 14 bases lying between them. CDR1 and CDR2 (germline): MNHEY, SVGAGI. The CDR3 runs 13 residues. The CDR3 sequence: CASNLAGRTEAFF. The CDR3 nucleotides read TGTGCCAGCAACCTTGCTGGTCGGACTGAAGCTTTCTTT.

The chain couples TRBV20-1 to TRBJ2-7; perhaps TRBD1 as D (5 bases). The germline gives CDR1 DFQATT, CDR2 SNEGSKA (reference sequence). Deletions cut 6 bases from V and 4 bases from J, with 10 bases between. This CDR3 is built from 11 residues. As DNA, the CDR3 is TGCAGTGCCTCCCCAGGGTACGAGCAGTACTTC. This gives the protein CSASPGYEQYF.

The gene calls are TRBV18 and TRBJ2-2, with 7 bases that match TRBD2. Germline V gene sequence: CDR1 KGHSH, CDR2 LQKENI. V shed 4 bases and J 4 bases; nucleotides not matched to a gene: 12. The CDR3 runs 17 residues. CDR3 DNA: TGTGCCAGCTCACGTTCCACGGGGGGAGAACGCACCGGGGAGCTGTTTTTT. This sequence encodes CASSRSTGGERTGELFF.

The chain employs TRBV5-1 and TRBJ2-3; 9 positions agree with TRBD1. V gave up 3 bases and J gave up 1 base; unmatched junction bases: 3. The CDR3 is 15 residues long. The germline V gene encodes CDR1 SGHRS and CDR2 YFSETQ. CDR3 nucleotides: TGCGCCAGCAGCTCGGGACAGGGCGGCACAGATACGCAGTATTTT. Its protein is CASSSGQGGTDTQYF.

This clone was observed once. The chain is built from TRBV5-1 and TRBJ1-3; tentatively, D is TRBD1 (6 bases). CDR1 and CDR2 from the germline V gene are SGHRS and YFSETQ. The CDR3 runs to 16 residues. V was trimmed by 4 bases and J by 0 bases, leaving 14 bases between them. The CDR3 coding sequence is TGCGCCAGCAGCACAGGGACATCCAACTCTGGAAACACCATATATTTT. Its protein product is CASSTGTSNSGNTIYF.

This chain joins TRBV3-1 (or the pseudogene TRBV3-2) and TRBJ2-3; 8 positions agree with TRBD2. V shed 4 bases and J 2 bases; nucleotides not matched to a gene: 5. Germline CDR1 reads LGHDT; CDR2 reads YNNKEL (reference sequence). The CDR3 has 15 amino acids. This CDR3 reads CASSPAGGPTDTQYF. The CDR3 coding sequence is TGTGCCAGCAGCCCGGCGGGGGGCCCCACAGATACGCAGTATTTT.

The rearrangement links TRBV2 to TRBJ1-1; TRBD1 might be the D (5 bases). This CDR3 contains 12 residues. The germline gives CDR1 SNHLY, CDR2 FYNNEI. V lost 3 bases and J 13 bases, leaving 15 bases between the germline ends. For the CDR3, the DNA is TGTGCCAGCAGTGAGTTGGGGCTGGGGAGTTTCTTT. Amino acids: CASSELGLGSFF.

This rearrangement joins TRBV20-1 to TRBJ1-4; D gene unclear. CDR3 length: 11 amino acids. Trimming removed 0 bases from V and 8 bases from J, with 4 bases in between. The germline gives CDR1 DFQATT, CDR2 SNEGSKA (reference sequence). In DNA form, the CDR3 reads TGCAGTGCTAGAGATATGGAAAAACTGTTTTTT. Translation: CSARDMEKLFF.

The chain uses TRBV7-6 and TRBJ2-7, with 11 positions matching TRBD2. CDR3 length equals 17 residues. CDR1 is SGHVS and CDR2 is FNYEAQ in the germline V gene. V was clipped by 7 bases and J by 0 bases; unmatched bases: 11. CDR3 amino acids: CASTFRLAGRISYEQYF. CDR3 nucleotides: TGTGCCAGCACCTTCCGACTAGCGGGGAGAATCTCCTACGAGCAGTACTTC.

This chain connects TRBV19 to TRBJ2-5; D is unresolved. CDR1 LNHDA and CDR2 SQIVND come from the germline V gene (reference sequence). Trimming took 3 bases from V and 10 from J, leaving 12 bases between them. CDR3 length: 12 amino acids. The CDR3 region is CASSIRDKGQYF. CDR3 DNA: TGTGCCAGTAGTATCCGTGATAAGGGCCAGTACTTC.